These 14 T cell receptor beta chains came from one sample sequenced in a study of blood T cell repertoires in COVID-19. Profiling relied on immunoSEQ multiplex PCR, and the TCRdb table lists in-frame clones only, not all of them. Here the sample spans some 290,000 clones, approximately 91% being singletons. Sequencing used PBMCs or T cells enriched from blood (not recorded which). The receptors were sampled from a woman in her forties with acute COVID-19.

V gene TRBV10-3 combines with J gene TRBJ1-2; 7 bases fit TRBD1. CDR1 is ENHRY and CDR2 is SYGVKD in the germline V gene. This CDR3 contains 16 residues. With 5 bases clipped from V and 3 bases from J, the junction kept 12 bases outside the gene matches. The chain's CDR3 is CAISNRDREEDYGYTF. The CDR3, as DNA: TGTGCCATCAGTAACCGAGACAGGGAGGAGGACTATGGCTACACCTTC.

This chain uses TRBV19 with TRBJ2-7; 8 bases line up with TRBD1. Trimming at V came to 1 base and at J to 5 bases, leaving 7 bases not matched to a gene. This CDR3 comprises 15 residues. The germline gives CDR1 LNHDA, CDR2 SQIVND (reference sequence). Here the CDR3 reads CASSIGRDRRHEQYF. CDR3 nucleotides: TGTGCCAGTAGTATAGGCCGGGACAGGAGACACGAGCAGTACTTC.

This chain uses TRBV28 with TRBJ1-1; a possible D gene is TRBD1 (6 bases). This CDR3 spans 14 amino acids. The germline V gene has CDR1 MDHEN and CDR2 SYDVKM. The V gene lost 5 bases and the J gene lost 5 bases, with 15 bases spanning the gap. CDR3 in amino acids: CASSQGTLGTEAFF. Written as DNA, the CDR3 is TGTGCCAGCAGTCAGGGGACACTGGGGACTGAAGCTTTCTTT.

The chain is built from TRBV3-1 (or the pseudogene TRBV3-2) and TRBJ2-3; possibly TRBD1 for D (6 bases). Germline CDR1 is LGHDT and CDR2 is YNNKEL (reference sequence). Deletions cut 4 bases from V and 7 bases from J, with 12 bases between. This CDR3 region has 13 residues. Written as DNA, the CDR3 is TGTGCCAGCAGCCCGACAGGTTTAAATACGCAGTATTTT. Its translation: CASSPTGLNTQYF.

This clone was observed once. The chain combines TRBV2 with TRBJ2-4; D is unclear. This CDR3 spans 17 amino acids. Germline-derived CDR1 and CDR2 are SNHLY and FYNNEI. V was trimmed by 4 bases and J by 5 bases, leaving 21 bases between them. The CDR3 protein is CASSVPAEPQSQNIQYF. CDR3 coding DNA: TGTGCCAGCAGTGTTCCGGCGGAGCCCCAGAGTCAAAACATTCAGTACTTC. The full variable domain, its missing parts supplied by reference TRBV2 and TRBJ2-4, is EPEVTQTPSHQVTQMGQEVILRCVPISNHLYFYWYRQILGQKVEFLVSFYNNEISEKSEIFDDQFSVERPDGSNFTLKIRSTKLEDSAMYFCASSVPAEPQSQNIQYFGAGTRLSVL.

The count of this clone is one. CDR3 residues: CAISPQGTNTEAFF. The CDR3 DNA reads TGTGCCATCAGCCCTCAGGGTACAAACACTGAAGCTTTCTTT. The gene calls are TRBV10-3 and TRBJ1-1, with a tentative D call TRBD1 (5 bases). Germline V lookup: CDR1 ENHRY, CDR2 SYGVKD. Trimming removed 6 bases at V and 2 bases at J, with 13 bases between. This CDR3 spans 14 amino acids.

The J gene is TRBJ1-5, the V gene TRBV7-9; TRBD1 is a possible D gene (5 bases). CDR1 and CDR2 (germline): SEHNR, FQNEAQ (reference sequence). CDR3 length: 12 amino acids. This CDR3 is CAGAWGDQPQHF. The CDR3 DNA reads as TGTGCAGGGGCTTGGGGGGATCAGCCCCAGCATTTT.

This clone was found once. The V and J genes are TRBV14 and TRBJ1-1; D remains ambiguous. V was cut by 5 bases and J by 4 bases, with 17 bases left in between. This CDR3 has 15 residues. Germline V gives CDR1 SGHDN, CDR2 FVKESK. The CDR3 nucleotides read TGTGCCAGCAGCTGGAAATTAGTCCGAGGCACTGAAGCTTTCTTT. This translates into CASSWKLVRGTEAFF. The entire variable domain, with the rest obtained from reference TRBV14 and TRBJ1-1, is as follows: EAGVTQFPSHSVIEKGQTVTLRCDPISGHDNLYWYRRVMGKEIKFLLHFVKESKQDESGMPNNRFLAERTGGTYSTLKVQPAELEDSGVYFCASSWKLVRGTEAFFGQGTRLTVV.

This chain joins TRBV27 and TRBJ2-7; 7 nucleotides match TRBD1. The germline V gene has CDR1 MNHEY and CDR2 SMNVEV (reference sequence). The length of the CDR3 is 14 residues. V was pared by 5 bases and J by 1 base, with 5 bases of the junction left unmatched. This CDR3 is CASSLRQGSYEQYF. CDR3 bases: TGTGCCAGCAGTCTAAGACAGGGATCCTACGAGCAGTACTTC.

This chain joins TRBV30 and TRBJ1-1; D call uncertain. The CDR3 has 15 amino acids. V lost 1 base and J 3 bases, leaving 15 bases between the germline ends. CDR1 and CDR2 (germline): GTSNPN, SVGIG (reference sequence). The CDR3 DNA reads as TGTGCCTGGAGTGGGTCTCTAGGCGGGTACACTGAAGCTTTCTTT. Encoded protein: CAWSGSLGGYTEAFF. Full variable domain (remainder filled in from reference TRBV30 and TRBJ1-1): SQTIHQWPATLVQPVGSPLSLECTVEGTSNPNLYWYRQAAGRGLQLLFYSVGIGQISSEVPQNLSASRPQDRQFILSSKKLLLSDSGFYLCAWSGSLGGYTEAFFGQGTRLTVV.

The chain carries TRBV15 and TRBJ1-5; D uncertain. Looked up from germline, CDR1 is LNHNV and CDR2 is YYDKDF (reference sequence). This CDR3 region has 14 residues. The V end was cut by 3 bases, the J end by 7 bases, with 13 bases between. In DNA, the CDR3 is TGTGCCACCAGCAGGGTAGGGAGTGGACAGCCCCAGCATTTT. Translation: CATSRVGSGQPQHF.

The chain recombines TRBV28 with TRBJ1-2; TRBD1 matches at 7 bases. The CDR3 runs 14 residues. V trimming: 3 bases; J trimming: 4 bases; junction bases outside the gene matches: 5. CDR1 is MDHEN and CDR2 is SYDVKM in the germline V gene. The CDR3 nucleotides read TGTGCCAGCAGTTTTGTCCGACAGGGCTATGGCTACACCTTC. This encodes CASSFVRQGYGYTF.

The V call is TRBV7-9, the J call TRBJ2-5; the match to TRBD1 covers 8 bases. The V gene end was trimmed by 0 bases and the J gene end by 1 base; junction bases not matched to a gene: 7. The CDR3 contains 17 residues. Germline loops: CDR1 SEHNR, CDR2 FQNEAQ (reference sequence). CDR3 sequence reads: CASSLAVDRDLQETQYF. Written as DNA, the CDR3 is TGTGCCAGCAGCTTAGCTGTGGACAGGGATCTCCAAGAGACCCAGTACTTC.

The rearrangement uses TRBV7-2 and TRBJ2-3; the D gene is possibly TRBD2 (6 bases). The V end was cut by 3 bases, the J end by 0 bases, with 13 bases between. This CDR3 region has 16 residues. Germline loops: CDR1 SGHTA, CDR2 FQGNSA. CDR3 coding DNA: TGTGCCAGCAGCTTTTTGGGGACTTCTAGCACAGATACGCAGTATTTT. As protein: CASSFLGTSSTDTQYF.